The entry that follows covers one T cell receptor beta chain sequence. Its antigen is still unknown. J lost 4 bases, V lost 3 bases, and 2 bases had no gene match. Germline V CDR1 and CDR2: KGHSH, LQKENI. The CDR3 runs to 14 residues. The source of the sample is a study of cytomegalovirus exposure and HLA in healthy donors. Study conclusions and caveats: What a later analysis reportedly showed was that an Asian-associated ancestry cluster had fewer N-insertions than the approximately 670-donor mean.

Researchers ran the PCR with 60 Vbeta and 13 Jbeta primers. Per the original data handling: It was a later analysis that counted 75 million to 90 million unique TCR beta chains, of which some 9.9 million were shared. Sequencing was performed with immunoSEQ multiplex PCR; in TCRdb, only in-frame clones are kept and a portion is missing. V and J calls and clone size follow that table, whereas D and trimming were derived from the DNA. The sample lists about 200,000 clones, about 85% occurring once. This TCR was sampled from a woman between 50 and 59 years old in good health and CMV-seronegative. V and J are TRBV18 and TRBJ2-5, with 10 bases that match TRBD1. Sequenced: PBMCs. The CDR3 nucleotides are TGTGCCAGCTCACCCGGACAGGGGGGAGAGACCCAGTACTTC. Its protein product is CASSPGQGGETQYF.